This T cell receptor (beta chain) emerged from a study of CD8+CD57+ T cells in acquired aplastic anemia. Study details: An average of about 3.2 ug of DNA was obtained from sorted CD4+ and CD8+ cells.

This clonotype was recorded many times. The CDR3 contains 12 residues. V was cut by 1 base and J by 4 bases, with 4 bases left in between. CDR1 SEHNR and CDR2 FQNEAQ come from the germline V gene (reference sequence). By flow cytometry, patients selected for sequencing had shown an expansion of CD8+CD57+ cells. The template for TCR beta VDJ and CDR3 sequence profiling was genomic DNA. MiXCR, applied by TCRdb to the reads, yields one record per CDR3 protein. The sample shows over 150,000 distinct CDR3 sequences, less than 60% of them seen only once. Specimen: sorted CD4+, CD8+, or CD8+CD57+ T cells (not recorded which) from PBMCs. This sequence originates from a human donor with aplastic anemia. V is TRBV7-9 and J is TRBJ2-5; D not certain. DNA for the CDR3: TGTGCCAGCAGCTTAGGCCCAGAGACCCAGTACTTC. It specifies CASSLGPETQYF.